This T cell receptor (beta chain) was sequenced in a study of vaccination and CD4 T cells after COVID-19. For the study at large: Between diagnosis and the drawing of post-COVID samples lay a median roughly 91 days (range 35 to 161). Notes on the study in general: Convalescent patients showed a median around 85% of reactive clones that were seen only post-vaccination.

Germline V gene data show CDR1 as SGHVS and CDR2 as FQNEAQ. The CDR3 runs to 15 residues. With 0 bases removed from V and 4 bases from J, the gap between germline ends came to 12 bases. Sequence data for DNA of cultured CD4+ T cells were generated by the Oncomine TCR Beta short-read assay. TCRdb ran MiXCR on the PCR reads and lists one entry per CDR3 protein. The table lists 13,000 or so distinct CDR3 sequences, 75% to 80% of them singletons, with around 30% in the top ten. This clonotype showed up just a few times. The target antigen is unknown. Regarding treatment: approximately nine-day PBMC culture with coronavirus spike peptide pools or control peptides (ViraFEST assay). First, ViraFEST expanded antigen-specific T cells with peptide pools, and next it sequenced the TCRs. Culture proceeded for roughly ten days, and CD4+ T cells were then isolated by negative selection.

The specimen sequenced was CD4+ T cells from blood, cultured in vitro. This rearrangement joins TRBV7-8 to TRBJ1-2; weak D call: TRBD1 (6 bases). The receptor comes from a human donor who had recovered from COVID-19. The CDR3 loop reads CASSLAPGAGYGYTF. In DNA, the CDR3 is TGTGCCAGCAGCTTAGCTCCGGGGGCCGGCTATGGCTACACCTTC.